These 13 T cell receptor beta chains were all obtained from the same sample, sequenced in a study of low-dose radiotherapy and immunotherapy resistance in tumors. cDNA synthesis used a TRAV/TRBV-specific primer set for both chains. It was with a constant-region primer and a V-primer adapter that TCRs were amplified over approximately 20 PCR cycles. TCRdb reprocessed the reads via MiXCR and lists one record per CDR3 protein. Among around 58,000 distinct CDR3 sequences listed, about 23% were seen once. Specified time point: after trial treatment. Treatment defined: LDRT plus nivolumab, ipilimumab, low-dose cyclophosphamide and aspirin (RACIN trial). This specimen consisted of PBMCs, obtained after low-dose radiotherapy plus immunotherapy. The receptor set was obtained from a male donor with prostate cancer.

This clonotype occurred many times. V gene TRBV19 combines with J gene TRBJ1-5; possible D gene TRBD1, 6 bases. Trimming took 5 bases from V and 3 from J, leaving 17 bases between them. The V gene's germline CDR1 is LNHDA and CDR2 SQIVND (reference sequence). CDR3 length: 16 residues. CDR3 sequence: CASSDPATGFNQPQHF. CDR3 nucleotides: TGTGCCAGTAGTGATCCCGCTACAGGGTTCAATCAGCCCCAGCATTTT.

A word on this clonotype: A far bigger clonotype differs at one base, so this is likely a read error. The chain employs TRBV6-5 and TRBJ2-7; D tentatively fits TRBD1 or TRBD2 (5 bases each). This CDR3 contains 15 residues. Germline V gene lookup returns CDR1 MNHEY and CDR2 SVGAGI. The V gene lost 8 bases and the J gene lost 3 bases, with 20 bases spanning the gap. CDR3 bases: TGTGCCAGCGGTGAGGGACCAGGCTCTCTCTACGAGCAGTACTTC. The encoded protein is CASGEGPGSLYEQYF.

In its sample, this clonotype was seen a few times. A far larger clone is one nucleotide away, so this likely arose from a read error. The chain is built from TRBV6-1 and TRBJ1-3, with D perhaps matching TRBD1 (5 bases). CDR3 length: 13 residues. Germline values: CDR1 MNHNS, CDR2 SASEGT. The CDR3 is CVSRAGGGNTIYF. CDR3 nucleotide sequence: TGTGTCAGCAGGGCTGGGGGGGGAAACACCATATATTTT.

This clonotype was observed many times. This chain uses TRBV20-1 with TRBJ1-1; no clear D gene. The CDR3 length is 11 residues. CDR1 is DFQATT, CDR2 SNEGSKA, per germline (reference sequence). Trimming pared 5 bases from V and 0 bases from J, leaving 4 bases between. CDR3 protein: CSAYLNTEAFF. The DNA of the CDR3 is TGCAGTGCTTATTTGAACACTGAAGCTTTCTTT.

Concerning this clonotype: This likely came from a read error, as a far larger clone is one base away. The chain is built from TRBV7-2 and TRBJ2-5, with 11 bases fitting TRBD2. CDR3 length equals 17 residues. Germline V gene data show CDR1 as SGHTA and CDR2 as FQGNSA. V lost 5 bases to trimming and J lost 2 bases; unmatched junction nucleotides: 10. The CDR3 loop is CASSPRTSGLQQETQYF. The CDR3, as DNA: TGTGCCAGCAGCCCCAGGACTAGCGGGCTACAGCAAGAGACCCAGTACTTC. The full variable domain, its missing parts supplied by reference TRBV7-2 and TRBJ2-5, is GAGVSQSPSNKVTEKGKDVELRCDPISGHTALYWYRQSLGQGLEFLIYFQGNSAPDKSGLPSDRFSAERTGGSVSTLTIQRTQQEDSAVYLCASSPRTSGLQQETQYFGPGTRLLVL.

The V call is TRBV2, the J call TRBJ1-5; possible D gene TRBD1, 6 bases. The V gene lost 4 bases and the J gene lost 5 bases, with 21 bases spanning the gap. Germline CDR1 is SNHLY and CDR2 is FYNNEI. The CDR3 runs 17 residues. The CDR3 sequence: CASSVFLGRDTHQPQHF. For the CDR3, the DNA is TGTGCCAGCAGTGTATTTCTTGGACGGGACACTCATCAGCCCCAGCATTTT.

This clonotype was seen many times. The chain combines TRBV29-1 with TRBJ2-7; D gene uncertain. Germline CDR1 reads SQVTM; CDR2 reads ANQGSEA. Trimming removed 4 bases from V and 1 base from J, with 8 bases in between. This CDR3 spans 12 amino acids. The CDR3 region is CSVGTASYEQYF. CDR3 DNA: TGCAGCGTTGGGACGGCTTCCTACGAGCAGTACTTC.

Many counts were recorded for this clonotype. The J gene is TRBJ2-1, the V gene TRBV20-1, with 8 bases lining up with TRBD2. J lost 4 bases, V lost 6 bases, and 20 bases had no gene match. The germline V gene has CDR1 DFQATT and CDR2 SNEGSKA (reference sequence). The CDR3 sequence is 18 residues long. The CDR3 loop reads CSANPGGAGAIMYNEQFF. The CDR3 bases are TGCAGTGCCAACCCGGGGGGGGCGGGAGCGATTATGTACAATGAGCAGTTCTTC.

This chain joins TRBV19 and TRBJ2-5; D is perhaps TRBD2 (5 bases). This CDR3 contains 15 residues. V was shortened by 5 bases and J by 5 bases, with 18 bases between the two germline ends. Per the germline V gene, CDR1 is LNHDA and CDR2 is SQIVND (reference sequence). This CDR3 is CASSGTGFRSETQYF. Written as DNA, the CDR3 is TGTGCCAGTAGTGGCACGGGGTTTCGATCGGAGACCCAGTACTTC.

Many counts were recorded for this clonotype. This chain joins TRBV19 and TRBJ1-5; a weak D match, TRBD1 (6 bases). V was shortened by 3 bases and J by 3 bases, with 18 bases between the two germline ends. The CDR3 contains 17 residues. Per germline, CDR1 LNHDA and CDR2 SQIVND (reference sequence). The CDR3 region has the DNA TGTGCCAGTAGTATGGAGAATTCCGGGGGGCACAATCAGCCCCAGCATTTT. This translates into CASSMENSGGHNQPQHF.

This clonotype appeared many times. In nucleotides, the CDR3 is TGCAGTGCTAGAGTTCGACTAGCGGGGTCCTACGAGCAGTACTTC. Its translation: CSARVRLAGSYEQYF. V usage is TRBV20-1 and J usage is TRBJ2-7; 11 nucleotides match TRBD2. The V segment lost 1 base and the J segment 1 base; nucleotides outside the gene matches: 3. The CDR3 covers 15 residues. The V gene's germline CDR1 is DFQATT and CDR2 SNEGSKA (reference sequence).

This clonotype was seen repeatedly, ten times or more. The gene calls are TRBV10-3 and TRBJ2-3, with D possibly being TRBD1 or TRBD2 (5 bases each). CDR3 length: 12 amino acids. V was pared by 4 bases and J by 5 bases, with 7 bases between. Looked up from germline, CDR1 is ENHRY and CDR2 is SYGVKD. CDR3 loop: CAISGDRDTQYF. CDR3 bases: TGTGCCATCAGTGGGGACCGAGATACGCAGTATTTT.

The V call is TRBV6-2 or TRBV6-3, the J call TRBJ2-3; D is undetermined. This CDR3 region has 11 residues. Germline CDR1 is MNHEY and CDR2 is SVGEGT. Trimming stripped 7 bases from V and 14 bases from J, with 16 bases between. In DNA form, the CDR3 reads TGTGCCAGCACCGAAGGAGCCACAGCGTATTTT. Translation gives CASTEGATAYF.